This T cell receptor beta chain was captured in a study of shared clonotypes between healthy human individuals. Overall study context: Three men and a couple of women, aged 18 to 49, were donors.

Over several immunoSEQ plates, each subset's genomic DNA was distributed in even portions. This table comes from immunoSEQ multiplex PCR, and its TCRdb copy is limited to in-frame clones, with some not included. The table includes more than 2 million clones, 85% to 95% detected once. As for this clone: Other DNA sequences in this specimen translate into the identical CDR3.

CDR1 and CDR2 (germline): KGHSH, LQKENI. V lost 3 bases to trimming and J lost 6 bases, with 2 bases between them. This CDR3 spans 11 amino acids. The chain employs TRBV18 and TRBJ2-2; D gene unclear. This TCR came from a man between 18 and 35 years old in good health. The specimen was naive CD4+ T cells sorted from blood. The sample's subset: CD45RA+ positively selected. In nucleotides, the CDR3 is TGTGCCAGCTCACCCCCCGGGGAGCTGTTTTTT. This translates into CASSPPGELFF.